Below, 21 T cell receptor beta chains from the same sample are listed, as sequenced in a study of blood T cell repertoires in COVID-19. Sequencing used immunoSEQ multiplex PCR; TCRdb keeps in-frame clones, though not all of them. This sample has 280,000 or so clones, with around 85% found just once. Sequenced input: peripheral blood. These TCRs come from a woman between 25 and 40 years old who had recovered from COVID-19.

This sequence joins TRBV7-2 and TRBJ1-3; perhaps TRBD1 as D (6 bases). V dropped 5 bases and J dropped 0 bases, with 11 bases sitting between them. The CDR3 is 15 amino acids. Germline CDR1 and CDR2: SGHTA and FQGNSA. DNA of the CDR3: TGTGCCAGCAGCCCCGAAGGGGGCTCTGGAAACACCATATATTTT. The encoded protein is CASSPEGGSGNTIYF.

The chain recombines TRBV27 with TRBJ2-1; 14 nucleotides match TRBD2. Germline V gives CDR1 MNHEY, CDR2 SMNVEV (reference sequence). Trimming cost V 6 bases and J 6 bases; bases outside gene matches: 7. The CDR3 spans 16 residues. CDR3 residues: CASSRPTSGRANEQFF. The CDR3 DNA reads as TGTGCCAGCAGCCGCCCGACTAGCGGGAGGGCCAATGAGCAGTTCTTC.

The CDR3 protein is CASSQDYPKLQGGVGYGYTF. CDR3 sequence (DNA): TGCGCCAGCAGCCAAGATTACCCTAAATTACAGGGGGGTGTTGGCTATGGCTACACCTTC. The chain has TRBV4-3 and TRBJ1-2; 8 bases line up with TRBD1. This CDR3 has 20 amino acids. V was pared by 0 bases and J by 4 bases, with 19 bases of the junction left unmatched. In germline, CDR1 is LGHNA, CDR2 YSLEER.

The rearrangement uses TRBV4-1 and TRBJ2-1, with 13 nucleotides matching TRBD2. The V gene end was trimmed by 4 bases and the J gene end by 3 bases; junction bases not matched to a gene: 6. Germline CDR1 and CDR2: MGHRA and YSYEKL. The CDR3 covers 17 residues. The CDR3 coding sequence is TGCGCCAGCAGCCGTCTCGGACTAGCGGGAGTCTACAATGAGCAGTTCTTC. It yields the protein CASSRLGLAGVYNEQFF.

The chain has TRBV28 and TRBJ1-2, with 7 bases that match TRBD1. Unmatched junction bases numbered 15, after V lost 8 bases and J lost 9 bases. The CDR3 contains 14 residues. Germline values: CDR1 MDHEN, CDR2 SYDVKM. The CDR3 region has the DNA TGTGCCAGCGGAACCCGGGACAGAACTACACGCTACACCTTC. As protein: CASGTRDRTTRYTF.

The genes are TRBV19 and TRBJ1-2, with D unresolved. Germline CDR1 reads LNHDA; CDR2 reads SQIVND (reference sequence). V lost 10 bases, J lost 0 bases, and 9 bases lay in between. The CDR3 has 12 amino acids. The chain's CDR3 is CAISEANYGYTF. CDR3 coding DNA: TGTGCCATTTCGGAGGCTAACTATGGCTACACCTTC.

CDR3 loop: CASSDGATQYF. CDR3 nucleotide sequence: TGTGCCAGCAGCGACGGAGCGACCCAGTACTTC. This chain uses TRBV9 with TRBJ2-5; D is unclear. The CDR3 runs to 11 residues. V lost 3 bases to trimming and J lost 7 bases, with 7 bases between them. In germline, CDR1 is SGDLS, CDR2 YYNGEE.

CDR3 sequence reads: CASSHRLAVQGDEQFF. CDR3 sequence (DNA): TGTGCCAGCAGTCACCGACTAGCGGTCCAAGGCGATGAGCAGTTCTTC. The rearrangement uses TRBV27 and TRBJ2-1; TRBD2 aligns across 9 bases. Losses at the gene ends were 5 bases for V and 8 bases for J; bases not matched to a gene: 13. This CDR3 contains 16 residues. Germline V gene sequence: CDR1 MNHEY, CDR2 SMNVEV (reference sequence).

The CDR3 sequence is CASSFSNRVTGELFF. The CDR3 nucleotides are TGTGCCAGCAGTTTCTCGAACAGGGTCACCGGGGAGCTGTTTTTT. The rearrangement joins TRBV27 to TRBJ2-2; a possible D gene is TRBD1 (6 bases). Germline CDR1 is MNHEY and CDR2 is SMNVEV (reference sequence). This CDR3 comprises 15 residues. V shed 3 bases and J shed 4 bases, with 12 bases lying between them.

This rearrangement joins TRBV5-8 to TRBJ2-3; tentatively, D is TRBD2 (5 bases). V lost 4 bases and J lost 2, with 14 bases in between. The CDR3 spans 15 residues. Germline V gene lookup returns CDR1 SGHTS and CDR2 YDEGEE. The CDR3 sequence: CASSPQGLSTDTQYF. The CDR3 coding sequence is TGTGCCAGCAGCCCGCAAGGACTTTCCACAGATACGCAGTATTTT.

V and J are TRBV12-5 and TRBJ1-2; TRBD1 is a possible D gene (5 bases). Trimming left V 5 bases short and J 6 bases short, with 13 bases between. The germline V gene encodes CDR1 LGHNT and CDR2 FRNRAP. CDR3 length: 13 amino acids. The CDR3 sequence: CASGNLDRDGYTF. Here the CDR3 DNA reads TGTGCTAGTGGTAACCTCGACAGAGATGGCTACACCTTC.

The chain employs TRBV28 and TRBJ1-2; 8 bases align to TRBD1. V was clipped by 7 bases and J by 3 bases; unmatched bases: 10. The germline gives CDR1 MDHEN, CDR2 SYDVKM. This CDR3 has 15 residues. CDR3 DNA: TGTGCCAGCACACCAGGGGGCGGGTATTACTATGGCTACACCTTC. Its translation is CASTPGGGYYYGYTF.

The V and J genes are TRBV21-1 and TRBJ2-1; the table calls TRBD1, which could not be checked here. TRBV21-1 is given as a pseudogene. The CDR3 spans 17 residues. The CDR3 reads CASSNPLPPRQYNEQFF. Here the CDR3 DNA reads TGTGCCAGCAGCAATCCTTTACCCCCTAGACAGTACAATGAGCAGTTCTTC.

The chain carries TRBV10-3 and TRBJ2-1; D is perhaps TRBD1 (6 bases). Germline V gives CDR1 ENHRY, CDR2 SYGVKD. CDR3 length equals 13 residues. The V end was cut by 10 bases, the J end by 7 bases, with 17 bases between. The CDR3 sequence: CATHSRGVNEQFF. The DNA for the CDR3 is TGTGCCACCCATAGCAGGGGAGTTAATGAGCAGTTCTTC.

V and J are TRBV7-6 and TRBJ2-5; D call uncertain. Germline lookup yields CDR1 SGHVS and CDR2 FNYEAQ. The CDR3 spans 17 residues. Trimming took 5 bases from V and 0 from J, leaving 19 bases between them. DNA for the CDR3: TGTGCCAGCAGCCAAGATTACTCGGAGACGTACCAAGAGACCCAGTACTTC. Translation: CASSQDYSETYQETQYF. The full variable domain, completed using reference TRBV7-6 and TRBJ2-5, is GAGVSQSPRYKVTKRGQDVALRCDPISGHVSLYWYRQALGQGPEFLTYFNYEAQQDKSGLPNDRFSAERPEGSISTLTIQRTEQRDSAMYRCASSQDYSETYQETQYFGPGTRLLVL.

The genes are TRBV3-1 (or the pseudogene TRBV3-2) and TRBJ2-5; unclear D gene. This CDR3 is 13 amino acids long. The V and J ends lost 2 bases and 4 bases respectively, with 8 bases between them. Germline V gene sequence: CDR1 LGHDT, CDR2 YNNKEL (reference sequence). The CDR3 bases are TGTGCCAGCAGCCAAAACAGTCCAGAGACCCAGTACTTC. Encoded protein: CASSQNSPETQYF.

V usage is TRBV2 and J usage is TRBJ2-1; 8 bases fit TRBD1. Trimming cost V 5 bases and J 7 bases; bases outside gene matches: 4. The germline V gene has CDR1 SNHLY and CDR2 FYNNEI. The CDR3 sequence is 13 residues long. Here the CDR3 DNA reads TGTGCCAGCAGTACGGACAGGGTGAATGAGCAGTTCTTC. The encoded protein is CASSTDRVNEQFF.

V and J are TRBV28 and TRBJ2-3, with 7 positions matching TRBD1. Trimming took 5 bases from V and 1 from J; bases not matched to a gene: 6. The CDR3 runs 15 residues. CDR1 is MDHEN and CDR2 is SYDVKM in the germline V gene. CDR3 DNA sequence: TGTGCCAGCAGTACTCGGACAGGACGCACAGATACGCAGTATTTT. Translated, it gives CASSTRTGRTDTQYF.

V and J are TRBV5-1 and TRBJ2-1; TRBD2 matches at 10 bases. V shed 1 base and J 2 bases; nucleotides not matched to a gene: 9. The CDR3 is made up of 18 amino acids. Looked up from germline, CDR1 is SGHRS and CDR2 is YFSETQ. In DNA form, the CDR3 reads TGCGCCAGCAGCTTGCCCAGCGGGGGGGCCTTCGCCTACAATGAGCAGTTCTTC. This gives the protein CASSLPSGGAFAYNEQFF.

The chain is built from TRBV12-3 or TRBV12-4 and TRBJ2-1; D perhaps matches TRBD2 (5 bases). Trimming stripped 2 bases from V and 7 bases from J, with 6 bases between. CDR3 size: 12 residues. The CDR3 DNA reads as TGTGCCAGCAGTTTAAGGGAGAATGAGCAGTTCTTC. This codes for CASSLRENEQFF.

CDR3 loop: CASSPRTGWNQPQHF. The CDR3 coding sequence is TGTGCCAGCAGCCCCAGGACAGGGTGGAATCAGCCCCAGCATTTT. The genes are TRBV7-2 and TRBJ1-5, with 8 nucleotides matching TRBD1. The CDR3 loop spans 15 amino acids. V shed 5 bases, J shed 4 bases, and the junction held 7 bases outside the gene matches. Germline loops: CDR1 SGHTA, CDR2 FQGNSA.